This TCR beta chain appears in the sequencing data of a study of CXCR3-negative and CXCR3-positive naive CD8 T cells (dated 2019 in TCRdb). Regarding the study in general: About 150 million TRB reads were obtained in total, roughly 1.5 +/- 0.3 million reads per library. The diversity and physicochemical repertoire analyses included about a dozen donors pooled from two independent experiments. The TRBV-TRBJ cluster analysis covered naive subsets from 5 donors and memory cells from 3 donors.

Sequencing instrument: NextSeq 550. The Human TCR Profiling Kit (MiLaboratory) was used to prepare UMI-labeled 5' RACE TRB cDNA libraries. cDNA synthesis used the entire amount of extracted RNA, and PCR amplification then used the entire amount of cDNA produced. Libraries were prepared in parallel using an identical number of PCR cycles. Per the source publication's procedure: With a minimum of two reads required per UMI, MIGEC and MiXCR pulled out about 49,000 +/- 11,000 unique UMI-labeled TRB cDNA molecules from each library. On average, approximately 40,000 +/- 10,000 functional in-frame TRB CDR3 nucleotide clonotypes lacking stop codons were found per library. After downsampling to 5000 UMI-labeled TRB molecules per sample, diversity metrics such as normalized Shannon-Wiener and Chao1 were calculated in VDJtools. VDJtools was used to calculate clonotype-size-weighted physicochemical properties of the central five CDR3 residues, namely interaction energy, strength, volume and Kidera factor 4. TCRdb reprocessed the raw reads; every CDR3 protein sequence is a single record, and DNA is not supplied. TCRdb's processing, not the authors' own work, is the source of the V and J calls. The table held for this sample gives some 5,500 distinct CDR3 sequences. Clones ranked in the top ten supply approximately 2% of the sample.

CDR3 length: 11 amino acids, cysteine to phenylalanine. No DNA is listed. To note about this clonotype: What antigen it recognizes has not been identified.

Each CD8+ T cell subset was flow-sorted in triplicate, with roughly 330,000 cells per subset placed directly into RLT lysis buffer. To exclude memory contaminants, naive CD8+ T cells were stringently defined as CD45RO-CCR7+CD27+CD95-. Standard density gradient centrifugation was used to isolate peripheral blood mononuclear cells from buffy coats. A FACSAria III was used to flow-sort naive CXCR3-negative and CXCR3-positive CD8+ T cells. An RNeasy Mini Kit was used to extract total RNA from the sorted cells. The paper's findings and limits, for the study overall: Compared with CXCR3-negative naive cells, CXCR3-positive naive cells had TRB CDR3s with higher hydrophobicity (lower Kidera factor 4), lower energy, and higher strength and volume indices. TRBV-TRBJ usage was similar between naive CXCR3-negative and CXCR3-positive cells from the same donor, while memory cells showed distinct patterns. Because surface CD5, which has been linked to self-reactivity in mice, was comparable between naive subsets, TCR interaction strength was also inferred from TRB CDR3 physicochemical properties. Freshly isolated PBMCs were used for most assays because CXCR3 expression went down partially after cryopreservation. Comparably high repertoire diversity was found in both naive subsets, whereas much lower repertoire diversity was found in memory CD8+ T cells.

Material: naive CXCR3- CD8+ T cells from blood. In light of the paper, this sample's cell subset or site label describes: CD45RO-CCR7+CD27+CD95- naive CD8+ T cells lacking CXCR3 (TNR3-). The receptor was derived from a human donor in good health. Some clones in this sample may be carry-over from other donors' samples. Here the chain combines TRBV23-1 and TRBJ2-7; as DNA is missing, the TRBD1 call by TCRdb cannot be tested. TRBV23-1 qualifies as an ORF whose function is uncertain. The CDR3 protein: CASSLTPRWIF.